Below, one T cell receptor (beta chain) is given with its context. The sample comes from a study of blood T cell repertoires in COVID-19. Overall study context: PBMCs, B-cell-depleted T cells, or T cells provided the cDNA or gDNA that made up the material.

Original handling: Amplified reference gene primers provided the basis for estimating nucleated cell counts. TCRdb's copy holds only in-frame clones and misses some; the assay was immunoSEQ multiplex PCR. Clone size and the V and J calls come from that table; the DNA yielded D and trimming. The table shows 25,000 to 35,000 clones, with around 89% occurring only once. The V and J ends lost 0 bases and 4 bases, in that order; junction bases with no gene match: 11. Germline V gene data show CDR1 as SGHNT and CDR2 as YENEEA. The CDR3 totals 18 residues. The V and J genes are TRBV11-3 and TRBJ2-3; 9 nucleotides match TRBD2. Sample: peripheral blood. This receptor was obtained from a human donor in a cohort sampled during active COVID-19. The CDR3, as DNA: TGTGCCAGCAGCTTAGAGTCAGCGCGGGGGGGCCCCGCAGATACGCAGTATTTT. It yields the protein CASSLESARGGPADTQYF. Combining the CDR3 with reference TRBV11-3 and TRBJ2-3 gives the whole variable domain EAGVVQSPRYKIIEKKQPVAFWCNPISGHNTLYWYLQNLGQGPELLIRYENEEAVDDSQLPKDRFSAERLKGVDSTLKIQPAELGDSAVYLCASSLESARGGPADTQYFGPGTRLTVL.